Only a few counts were recorded for the clone carrying this T cell receptor beta chain. The sample belongs to a study of CD8+ T cells in alopecia areata. As for the study in general: Treated patients were dosed with oral tofacitinib, taking 5 to 10 mg twice daily.

As to treatment: oral pan-JAK inhibitor, 5-10 mg twice daily. Trimming stripped 6 bases from V and 8 bases from J, with 23 bases between. Per germline, CDR1 SEHNR and CDR2 FQNEAQ (reference sequence). The CDR3 totals 17 residues. cDNA prepared by RNA extraction and subsequent reverse transcription served as the template for sequencing. Using immunoSEQ multiplex PCR, the repertoire was profiled, and TCRdb retains in-frame clones only, with some absent. Here the sample spans about 160,000 clones, roughly 60% being singletons. This sequence joins TRBV7-9 and TRBJ2-6, with D maybe TRBD1 (6 bases). The receptor's source is a human donor with alopecia areata. This specimen was CD4+ T cells sorted from blood, taken at week 24, from a patient treated with tofacitinib. The CDR3, as DNA: TGTGCCAGCAGTCTCGGACAGTGGGTTTCTAGTACCAACGTCCTGACTTTC. It codes for CASSLGQWVSSTNVLTF. Drawing the rest from reference TRBV7-9 and TRBJ2-6, the complete variable domain is DTGVSQNPRHKITKRGQNVTFRCDPISEHNRLYWYRQTLGQGPEFLTYFQNEAQLEKSRLLSDRFSAERPKGSFSTLEIQRTEQGDSAMYLCASSLGQWVSSTNVLTFGAGSRLTVL.